This TCR beta chain originates from a study of shared clonotypes between healthy human individuals. The CDR3 has 15 amino acids. CDR1 and CDR2 (germline): MNHNS, SASEGT. V lost 3 bases and J 3 bases, leaving 14 bases between the germline ends. The assay was immunoSEQ multiplex PCR, and TCRdb's table has in-frame clones only and misses some. The sample consists of some 2,100,000 clones, approximately 94% of them appearing once. CD45RO-negative cells were positively selected for CCR7, leaving out terminally differentiated effector memory CD45RA+ cells. This TCR was recovered from a man aged 18 to 29 in good health. Some clones in this sample may be carry-over from other donors' samples. Input material: naive CD8+ T cells from PBMCs. V and J are TRBV6-1 and TRBJ1-1, with a possible D match to TRBD1 (5 bases). In nucleotides, the CDR3 is TGTGCCAGCAGTGACGTCCAGGGTTGGGACACTGAAGCTTTCTTT. It specifies CASSDVQGWDTEAFF.